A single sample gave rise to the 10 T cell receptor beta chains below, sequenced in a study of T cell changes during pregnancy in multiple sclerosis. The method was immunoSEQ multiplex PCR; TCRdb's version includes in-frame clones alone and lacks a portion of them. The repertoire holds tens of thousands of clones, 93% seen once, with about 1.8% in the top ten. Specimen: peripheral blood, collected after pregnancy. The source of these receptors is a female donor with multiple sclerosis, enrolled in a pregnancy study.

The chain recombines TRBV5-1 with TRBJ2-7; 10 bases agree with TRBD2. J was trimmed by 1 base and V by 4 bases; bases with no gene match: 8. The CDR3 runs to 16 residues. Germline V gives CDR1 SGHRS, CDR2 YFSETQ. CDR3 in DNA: TGCGCCAGCAGCAACCCTAGCGGGAGTCTGTCCTACGAGCAGTACTTC. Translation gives CASSNPSGSLSYEQYF.

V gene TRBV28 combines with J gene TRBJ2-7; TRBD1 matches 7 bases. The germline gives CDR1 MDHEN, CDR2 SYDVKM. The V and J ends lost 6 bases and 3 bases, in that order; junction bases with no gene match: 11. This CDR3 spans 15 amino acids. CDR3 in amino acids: CASRGQLVMGYEQYF. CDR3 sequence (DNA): TGTGCCAGCAGGGGACAGTTGGTCATGGGCTACGAGCAGTACTTC.

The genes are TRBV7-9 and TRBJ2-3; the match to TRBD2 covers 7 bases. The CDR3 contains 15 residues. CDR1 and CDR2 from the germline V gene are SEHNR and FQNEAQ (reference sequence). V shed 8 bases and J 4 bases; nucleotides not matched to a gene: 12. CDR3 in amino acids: CASRSSGGRADTQYF. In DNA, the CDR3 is TGTGCCAGCCGGTCGAGCGGCGGGAGAGCAGATACGCAGTATTTT.

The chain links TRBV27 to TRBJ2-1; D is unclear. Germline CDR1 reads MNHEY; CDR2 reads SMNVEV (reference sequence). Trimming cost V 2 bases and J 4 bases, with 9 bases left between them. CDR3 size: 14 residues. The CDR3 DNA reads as TGTGCCAGCAGTTTAGGGCTGCCTTACAATGAGCAGTTCTTC. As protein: CASSLGLPYNEQFF.

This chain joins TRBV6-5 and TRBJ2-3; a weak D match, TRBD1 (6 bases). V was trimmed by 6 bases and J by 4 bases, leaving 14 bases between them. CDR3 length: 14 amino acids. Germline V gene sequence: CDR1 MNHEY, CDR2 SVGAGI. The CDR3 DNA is TGTGCCAGCAGGGGAACAGGGTTTCCAGATACGCAGTATTTT. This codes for CASRGTGFPDTQYF.

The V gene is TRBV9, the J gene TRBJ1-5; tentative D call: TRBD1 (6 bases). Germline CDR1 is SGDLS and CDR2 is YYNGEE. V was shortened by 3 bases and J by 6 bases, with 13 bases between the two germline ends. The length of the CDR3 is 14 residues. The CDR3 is CASSATGYGQPQHF. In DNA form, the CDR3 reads TGTGCCAGCAGCGCTACAGGGTATGGTCAGCCCCAGCATTTT. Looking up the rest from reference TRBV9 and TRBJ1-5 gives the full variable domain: DSGVTQTPKHLITATGQRVTLRCSPRSGDLSVYWYQQSLDQGLQFLIQYYNGEERAKGNILERFSAQQFPDLHSELNLSSLELGDSALYFCASSATGYGQPQHFGDGTRLSIL.

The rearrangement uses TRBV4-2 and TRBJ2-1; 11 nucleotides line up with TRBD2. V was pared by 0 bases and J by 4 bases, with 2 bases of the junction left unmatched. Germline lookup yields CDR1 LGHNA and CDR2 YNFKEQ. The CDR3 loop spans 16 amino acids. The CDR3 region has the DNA TGTGCCAGCAGCCAAGACGCTAGCGGGAGGTACAATGAGCAGTTCTTC. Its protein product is CASSQDASGRYNEQFF.

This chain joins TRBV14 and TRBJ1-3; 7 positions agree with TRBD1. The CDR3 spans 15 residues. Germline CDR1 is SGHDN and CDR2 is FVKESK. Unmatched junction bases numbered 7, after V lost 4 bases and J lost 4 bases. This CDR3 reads CASSPLTGFGNTIYF. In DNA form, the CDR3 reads TGTGCCAGCAGCCCGCTGACAGGGTTCGGAAACACCATATATTTT.

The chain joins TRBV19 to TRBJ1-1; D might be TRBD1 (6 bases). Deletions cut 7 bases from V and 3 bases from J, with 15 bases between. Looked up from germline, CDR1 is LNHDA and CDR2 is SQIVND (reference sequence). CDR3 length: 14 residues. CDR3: CASIRGQGYTEAFF. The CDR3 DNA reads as TGTGCCAGTATACGAGGCCAGGGGTACACTGAAGCTTTCTTT. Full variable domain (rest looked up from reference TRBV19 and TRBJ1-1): DGGITQSPKYLFRKEGQNVTLSCEQNLNHDAMYWYRQDPGQGLRLIYYSQIVNDFQKGDIAEGYSVSREKKESFPLTVTSAQKNPTAFYLCASIRGQGYTEAFFGQGTRLTVV.

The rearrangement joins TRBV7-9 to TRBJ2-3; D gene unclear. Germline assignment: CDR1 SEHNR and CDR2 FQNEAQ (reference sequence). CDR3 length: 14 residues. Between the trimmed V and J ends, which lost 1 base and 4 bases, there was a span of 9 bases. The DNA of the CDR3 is TGTGCCAGCAGCTTAGGGGCACCCCCAGATACGCAGTATTTT. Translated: CASSLGAPPDTQYF.